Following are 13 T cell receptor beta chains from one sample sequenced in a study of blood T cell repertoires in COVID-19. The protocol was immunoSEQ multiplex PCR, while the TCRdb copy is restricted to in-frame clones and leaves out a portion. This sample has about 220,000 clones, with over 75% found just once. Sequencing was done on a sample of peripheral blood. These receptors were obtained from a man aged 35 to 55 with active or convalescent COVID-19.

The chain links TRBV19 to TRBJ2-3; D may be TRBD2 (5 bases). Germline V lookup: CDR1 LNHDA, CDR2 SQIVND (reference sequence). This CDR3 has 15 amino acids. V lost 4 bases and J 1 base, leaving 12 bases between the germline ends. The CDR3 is CASSSPAAGTDTQYF. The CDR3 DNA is TGTGCCAGTAGTAGCCCAGCGGCAGGCACAGATACGCAGTATTTT.

Written as DNA, the CDR3 is TGTGCCAGCAGCCAGGACAGGGGGGGATATGGCTACACCTTC. It codes for CASSQDRGGYGYTF. This chain links TRBV4-2 with TRBJ1-2, with 10 bases lining up with TRBD1. Germline loops: CDR1 LGHNA, CDR2 YNFKEQ. There are 14 residues in the CDR3. V trimming: 3 bases; J trimming: 5 bases; junction bases outside the gene matches: 3.

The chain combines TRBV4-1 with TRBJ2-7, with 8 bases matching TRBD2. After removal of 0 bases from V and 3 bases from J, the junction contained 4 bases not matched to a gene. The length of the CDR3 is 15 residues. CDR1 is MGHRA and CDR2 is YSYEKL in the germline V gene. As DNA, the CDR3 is TGCGCCAGCAGCCAAGAGTGGCGGGAGGTCTACGAGCAGTACTTC. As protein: CASSQEWREVYEQYF.

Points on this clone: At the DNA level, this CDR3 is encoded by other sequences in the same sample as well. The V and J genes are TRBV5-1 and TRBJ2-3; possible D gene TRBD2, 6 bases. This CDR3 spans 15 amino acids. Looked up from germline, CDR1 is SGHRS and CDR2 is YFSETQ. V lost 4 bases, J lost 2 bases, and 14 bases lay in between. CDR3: CASSPGGADTDTQYF. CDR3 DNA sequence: TGCGCCAGCAGCCCGGGCGGGGCTGACACAGATACGCAGTATTTT. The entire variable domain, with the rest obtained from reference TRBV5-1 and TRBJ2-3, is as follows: KAGVTQTPRYLIKTRGQQVTLSCSPISGHRSVSWYQQTPGQGLQFLFEYFSETQRNKGNFPGRFSGRQFSNSRSEMNVSTLELGDSALYLCASSPGGADTDTQYFGPGTRLTVL.

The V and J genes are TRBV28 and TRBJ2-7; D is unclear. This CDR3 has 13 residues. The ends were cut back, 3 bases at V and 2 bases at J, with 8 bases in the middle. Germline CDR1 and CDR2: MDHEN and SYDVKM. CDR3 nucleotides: TGTGCCAGCAGTTTTCGTGGAGCCTACGAGCAGTACTTC. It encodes CASSFRGAYEQYF.

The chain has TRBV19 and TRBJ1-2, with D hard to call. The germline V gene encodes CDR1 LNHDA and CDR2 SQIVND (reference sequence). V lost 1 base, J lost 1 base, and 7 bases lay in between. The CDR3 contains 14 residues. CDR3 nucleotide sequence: TGTGCCAGTAGTATAGGACACGGTAACTATGGCTACACCTTC. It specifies CASSIGHGNYGYTF. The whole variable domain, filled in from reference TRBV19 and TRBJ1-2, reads DGGITQSPKYLFRKEGQNVTLSCEQNLNHDAMYWYRQDPGQGLRLIYYSQIVNDFQKGDIAEGYSVSREKKESFPLTVTSAQKNPTAFYLCASSIGHGNYGYTFGSGTRLTVV.

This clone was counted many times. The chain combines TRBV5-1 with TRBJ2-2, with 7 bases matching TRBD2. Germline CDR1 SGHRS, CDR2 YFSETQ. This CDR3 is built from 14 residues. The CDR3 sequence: CSSTGGVGTGELFF. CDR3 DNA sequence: TGCTCCTCAACGGGAGGAGTTGGCACCGGGGAGCTGTTTTTT.

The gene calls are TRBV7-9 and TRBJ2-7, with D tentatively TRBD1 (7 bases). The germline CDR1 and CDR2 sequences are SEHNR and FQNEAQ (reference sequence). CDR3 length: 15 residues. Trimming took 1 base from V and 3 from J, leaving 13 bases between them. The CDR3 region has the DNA TGTGCCAGCAGCTTAGTAGCAGGGGGGTTCTACGAGCAGTACTTC. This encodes CASSLVAGGFYEQYF.

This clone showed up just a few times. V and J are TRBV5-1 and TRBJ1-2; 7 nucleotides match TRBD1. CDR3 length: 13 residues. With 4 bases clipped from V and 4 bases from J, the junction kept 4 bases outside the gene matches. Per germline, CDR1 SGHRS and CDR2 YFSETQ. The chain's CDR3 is CASSPRDSYGYTF. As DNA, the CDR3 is TGCGCCAGCAGCCCCCGGGACAGCTATGGCTACACCTTC.

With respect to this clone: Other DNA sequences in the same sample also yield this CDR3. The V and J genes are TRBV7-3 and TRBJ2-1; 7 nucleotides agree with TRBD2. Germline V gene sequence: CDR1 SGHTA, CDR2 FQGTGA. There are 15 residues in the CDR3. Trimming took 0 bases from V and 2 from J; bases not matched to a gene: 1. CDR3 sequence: CASSLTLAAYNEQFF. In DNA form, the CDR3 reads TGTGCCAGCAGCTTAACCCTAGCGGCCTACAATGAGCAGTTCTTC.

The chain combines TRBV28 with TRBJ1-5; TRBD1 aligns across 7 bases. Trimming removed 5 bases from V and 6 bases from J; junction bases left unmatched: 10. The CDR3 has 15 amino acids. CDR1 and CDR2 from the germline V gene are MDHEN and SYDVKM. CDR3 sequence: CASSPAGQSFQPQHF. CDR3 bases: TGTGCCAGCAGTCCCGCGGGACAGTCGTTTCAGCCCCAGCATTTT.

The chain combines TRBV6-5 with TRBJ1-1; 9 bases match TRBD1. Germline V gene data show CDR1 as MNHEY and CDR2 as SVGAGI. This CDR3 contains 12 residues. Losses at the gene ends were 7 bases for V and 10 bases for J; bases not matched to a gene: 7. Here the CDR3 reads CASTLQGARAFF. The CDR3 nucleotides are TGTGCCAGCACCCTACAGGGGGCGCGAGCTTTCTTT.

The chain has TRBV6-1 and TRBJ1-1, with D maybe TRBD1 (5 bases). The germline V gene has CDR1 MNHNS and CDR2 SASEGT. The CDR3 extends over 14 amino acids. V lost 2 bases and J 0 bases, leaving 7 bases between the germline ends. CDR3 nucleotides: TGTGCCAGCAGTGAAACAGGAGTGAACACTGAAGCTTTCTTT. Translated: CASSETGVNTEAFF.